This T cell receptor beta chain was recovered during a study of neoadjuvant nivolumab and ipilimumab in lung cancer. Overall study findings and caveats: Compared with tumor-adjacent uninvolved lung, resected tumors showed greater richness and clonality. From pretherapy to surgery, tumor richness and clonality rose with dual therapy.

Produced via immunoSEQ multiplex PCR; TCRdb's table is partial and in-frame only. The sample holds 25,000 to 35,000 clones, 92% seen once. With 1 base removed from V and 5 bases from J, the gap between germline ends came to 9 bases. Germline V gene data show CDR1 as SGHRS and CDR2 as YFSETQ. CDR3 length equals 13 residues. In the case of this clone: Its antigen is unidentified.

The chain links TRBV5-1 to TRBJ1-1, with D possibly being TRBD1 (6 bases). The sample in question was peripheral blood, obtained after neoadjuvant nivolumab, alone or with ipilimumab, at or shortly before surgery. The TCR was taken from an adult with non-small cell lung cancer. The CDR3 loop is CASSLQGYTEAFF. The CDR3 nucleotides read TGCGCCAGCAGCTTGCAGGGGTATACTGAAGCTTTCTTT. Combining the CDR3 with reference TRBV5-1 and TRBJ1-1 gives the whole variable domain KAGVTQTPRYLIKTRGQQVTLSCSPISGHRSVSWYQQTPGQGLQFLFEYFSETQRNKGNFPGRFSGRQFSNSRSEMNVSTLELGDSALYLCASSLQGYTEAFFGQGTRLTVV.